Sequencing of this T cell receptor beta chain was carried out in a study of blood T cell repertoires in COVID-19. The V gene end was trimmed by 1 base and the J gene end by 2 bases; junction bases not matched to a gene: 1. This CDR3 has 14 residues. Germline V gene lookup returns CDR1 SNHLY and CDR2 FYNNEI. Method: immunoSEQ multiplex PCR; TCRdb's copy keeps in-frame clones and lacks some. The sample has approximately 220,000 clones; about 85% are singletons. The sequence came from a man aged 40-50 years with acute or convalescent COVID-19. The rearrangement joins TRBV2 to TRBJ2-5; the match to TRBD2 covers 7 bases. The specimen sequenced was peripheral blood. CDR3 nucleotides: TGTGCCAGCAGTGAAGGGGACTATCAAGAGACCCAGTACTTC. It codes for CASSEGDYQETQYF.